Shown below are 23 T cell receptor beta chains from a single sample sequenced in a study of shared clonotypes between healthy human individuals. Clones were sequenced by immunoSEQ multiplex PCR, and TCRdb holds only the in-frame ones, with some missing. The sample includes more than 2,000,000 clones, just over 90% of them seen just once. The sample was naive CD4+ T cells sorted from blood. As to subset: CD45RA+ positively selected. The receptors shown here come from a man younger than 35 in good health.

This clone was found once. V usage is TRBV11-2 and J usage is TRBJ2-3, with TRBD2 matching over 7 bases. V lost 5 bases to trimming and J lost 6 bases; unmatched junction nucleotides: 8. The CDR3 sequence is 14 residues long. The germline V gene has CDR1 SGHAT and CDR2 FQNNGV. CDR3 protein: CASSGLLLADTQYF. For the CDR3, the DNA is TGTGCCAGCAGCGGCCTCCTACTAGCGGATACGCAGTATTTT.

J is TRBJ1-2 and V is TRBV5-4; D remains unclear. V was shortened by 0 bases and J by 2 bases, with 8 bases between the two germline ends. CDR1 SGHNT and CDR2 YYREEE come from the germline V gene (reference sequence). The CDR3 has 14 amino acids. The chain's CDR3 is CASSLDGENYGYTF. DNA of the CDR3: TGTGCCAGCAGCTTGGATGGGGAAAACTATGGCTACACCTTC.

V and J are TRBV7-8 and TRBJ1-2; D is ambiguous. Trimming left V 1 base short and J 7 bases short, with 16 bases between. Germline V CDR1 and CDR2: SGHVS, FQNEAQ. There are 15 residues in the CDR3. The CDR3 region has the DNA TGTGCCAGCAGCTTAGACGGCTACGCCGGGAGTGGCTACACCTTC. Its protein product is CASSLDGYAGSGYTF.

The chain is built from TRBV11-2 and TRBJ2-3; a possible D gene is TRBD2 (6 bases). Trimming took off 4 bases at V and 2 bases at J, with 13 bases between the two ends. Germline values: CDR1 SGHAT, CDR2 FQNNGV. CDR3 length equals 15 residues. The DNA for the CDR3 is TGTGCCAGCAGCTCCGGGAGCGGAGTCACAGATACGCAGTATTTT. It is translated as CASSSGSGVTDTQYF.

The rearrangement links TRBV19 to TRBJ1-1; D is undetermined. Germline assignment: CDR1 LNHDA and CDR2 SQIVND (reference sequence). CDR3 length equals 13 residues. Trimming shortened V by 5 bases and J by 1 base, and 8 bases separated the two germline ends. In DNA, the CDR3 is TGTGCCAGTAGTCCCTGGTCGAACACTGAAGCTTTCTTT. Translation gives CASSPWSNTEAFF.

CDR3 region: CASSFPKNIQYF. The CDR3 coding sequence is TGTGCCAGCAGTTTCCCCAAAAACATTCAGTACTTC. The chain employs TRBV6-5 and TRBJ2-4, with D unclear. V dropped 4 bases and J dropped 2 bases, with 3 bases sitting between them. Germline V gene sequence: CDR1 MNHEY, CDR2 SVGAGI. CDR3 length equals 12 residues.

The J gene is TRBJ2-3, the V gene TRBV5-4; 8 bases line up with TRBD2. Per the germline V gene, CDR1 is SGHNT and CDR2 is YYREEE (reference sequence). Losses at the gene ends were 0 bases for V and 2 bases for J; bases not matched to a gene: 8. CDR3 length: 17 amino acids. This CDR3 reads CASSLGSGLGSTDTQYF. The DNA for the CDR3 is TGTGCCAGCAGCTTGGGTTCGGGACTAGGCTCCACAGATACGCAGTATTTT.

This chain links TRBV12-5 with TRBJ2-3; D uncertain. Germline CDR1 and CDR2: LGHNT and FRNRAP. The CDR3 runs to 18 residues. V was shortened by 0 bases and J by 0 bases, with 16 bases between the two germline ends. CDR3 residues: CASGLVLKGSISTDTQYF. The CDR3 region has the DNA TGTGCTAGTGGTTTGGTACTGAAGGGCTCCATTAGCACAGATACGCAGTATTTT.

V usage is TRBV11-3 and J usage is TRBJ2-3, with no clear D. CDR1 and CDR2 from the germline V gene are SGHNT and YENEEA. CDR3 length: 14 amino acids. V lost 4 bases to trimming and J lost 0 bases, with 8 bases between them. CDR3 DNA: TGTGCCAGCAGCTCCGGCCCTAGCACAGATACGCAGTATTTT. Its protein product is CASSSGPSTDTQYF.

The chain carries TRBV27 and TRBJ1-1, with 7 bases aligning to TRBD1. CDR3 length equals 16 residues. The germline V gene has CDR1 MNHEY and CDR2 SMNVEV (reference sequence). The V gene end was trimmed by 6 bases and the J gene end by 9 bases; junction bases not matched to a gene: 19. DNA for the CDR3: TGTGCCAGCAGCTCCCTATCCCTCGGGACAGTGAAACAAGCTTTCTTT. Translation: CASSSLSLGTVKQAFF.

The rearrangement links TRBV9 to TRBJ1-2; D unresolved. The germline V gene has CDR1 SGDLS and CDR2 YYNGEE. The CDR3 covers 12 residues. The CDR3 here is CASASGYYGYTF. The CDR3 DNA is TGTGCAAGCGCTTCGGGTTACTATGGCTACACCTTC.

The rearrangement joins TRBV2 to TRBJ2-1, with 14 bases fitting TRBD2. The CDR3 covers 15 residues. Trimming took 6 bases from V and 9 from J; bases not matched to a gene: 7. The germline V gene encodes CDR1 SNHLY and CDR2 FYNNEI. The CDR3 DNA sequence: TGTGCCAGCAGGGGGACTAGCGGGGGCCTTAGTGAGCAGTTCTTC. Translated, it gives CASRGTSGGLSEQFF.

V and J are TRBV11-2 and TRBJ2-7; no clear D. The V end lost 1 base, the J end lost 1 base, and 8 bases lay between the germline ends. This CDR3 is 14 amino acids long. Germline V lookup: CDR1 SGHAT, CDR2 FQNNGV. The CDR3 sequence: CASSLGVTSYEQYF. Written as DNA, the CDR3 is TGTGCCAGCAGCTTAGGGGTCACGTCCTACGAGCAGTACTTC.

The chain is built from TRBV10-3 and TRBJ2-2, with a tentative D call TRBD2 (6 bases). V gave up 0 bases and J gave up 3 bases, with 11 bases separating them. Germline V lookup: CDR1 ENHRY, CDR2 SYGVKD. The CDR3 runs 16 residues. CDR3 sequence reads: CAISESRGLYTGELFF. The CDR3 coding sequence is TGTGCCATCAGTGAGTCTAGGGGACTCTACACCGGGGAGCTGTTTTTT.

In DNA, the CDR3 is TGCAGCGTTGAACGACAGTCGCTGAACACTGAAGCTTTCTTT. Amino acid sequence: CSVERQSLNTEAFF. This sequence joins TRBV29-1 and TRBJ1-1; a weak D match, TRBD1 (5 bases). The CDR3 consists of 14 residues. The V gene's germline CDR1 is SQVTM and CDR2 ANQGSEA. The V end lost 2 bases, the J end lost 0 bases, and 10 bases lay between the germline ends. The whole variable domain, remainder taken from reference TRBV29-1 and TRBJ1-1, is SAVISQKPSRDICQRGTSLTIQCQVDSQVTMMFWYRQQPGQSLTLIATANQGSEATYESGFVIDKFPISRPNLTFSTLTVSNMSPEDSSIYLCSVERQSLNTEAFFGQGTRLTVV.

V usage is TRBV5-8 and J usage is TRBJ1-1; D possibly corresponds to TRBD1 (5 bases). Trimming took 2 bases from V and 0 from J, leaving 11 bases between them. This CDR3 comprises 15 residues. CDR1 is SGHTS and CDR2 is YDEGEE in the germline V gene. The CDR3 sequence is CASSFGRALNTEAFF. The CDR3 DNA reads TGTGCCAGCAGCTTTGGCAGGGCTTTGAACACTGAAGCTTTCTTT.

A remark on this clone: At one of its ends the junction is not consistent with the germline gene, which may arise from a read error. CDR3 nucleotides: TGTGCTAGCACCCTGGGGTTGGGAGAGACCCAGTACTTC. Translation gives CASTLGLGETQYF. The gene calls are TRBV7-7 and TRBJ2-5; no definite D call. Germline V gives CDR1 SSHAT, CDR2 FNYEAQ (reference sequence). This CDR3 is built from 13 residues.

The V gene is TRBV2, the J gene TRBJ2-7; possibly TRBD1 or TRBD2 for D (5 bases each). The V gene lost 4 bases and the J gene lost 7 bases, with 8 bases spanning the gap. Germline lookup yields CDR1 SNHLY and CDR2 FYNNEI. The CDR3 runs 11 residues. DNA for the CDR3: TGTGCCAGCAGTGTAGAGGGGGAGCAGTACTTC. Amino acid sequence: CASSVEGEQYF.

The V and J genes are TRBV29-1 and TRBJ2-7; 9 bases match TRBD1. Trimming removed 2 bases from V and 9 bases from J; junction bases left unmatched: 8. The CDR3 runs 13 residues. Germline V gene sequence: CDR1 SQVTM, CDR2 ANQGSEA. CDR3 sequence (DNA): TGCAGCGTTGAAAGGGGGACAGGGTTGGGGCAGTACTTC. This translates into CSVERGTGLGQYF.

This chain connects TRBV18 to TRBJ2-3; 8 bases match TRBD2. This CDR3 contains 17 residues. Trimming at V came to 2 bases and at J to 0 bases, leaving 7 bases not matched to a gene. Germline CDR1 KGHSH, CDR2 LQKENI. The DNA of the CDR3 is TGTGCCAGCTCACCATTCCGGACTAGCTCTAGCACAGATACGCAGTATTTT. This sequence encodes CASSPFRTSSSTDTQYF.

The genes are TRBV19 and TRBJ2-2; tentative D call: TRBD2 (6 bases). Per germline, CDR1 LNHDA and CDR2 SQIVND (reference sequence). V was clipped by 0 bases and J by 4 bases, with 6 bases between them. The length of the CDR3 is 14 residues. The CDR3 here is CASSIEAGTGELFF. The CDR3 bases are TGTGCCAGTAGTATAGAAGCGGGCACCGGGGAGCTGTTTTTT.

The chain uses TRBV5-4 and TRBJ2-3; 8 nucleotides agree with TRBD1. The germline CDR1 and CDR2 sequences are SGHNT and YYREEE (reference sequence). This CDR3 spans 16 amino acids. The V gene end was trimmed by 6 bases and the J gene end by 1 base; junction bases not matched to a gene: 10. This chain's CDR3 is CASNSAQTGGTDTQYF. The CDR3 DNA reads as TGTGCCAGCAACTCCGCCCAGACAGGGGGCACAGATACGCAGTATTTT.

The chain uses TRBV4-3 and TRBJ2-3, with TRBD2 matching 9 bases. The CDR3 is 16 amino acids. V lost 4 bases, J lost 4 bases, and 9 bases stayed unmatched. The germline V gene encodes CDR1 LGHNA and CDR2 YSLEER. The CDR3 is CASSPGGAGGADTQYF. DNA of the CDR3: TGCGCCAGCAGCCCAGGCGGGGCGGGAGGGGCAGATACGCAGTATTTT.